Shown below are 30 T cell receptor beta chains from a single sample sequenced in a study of OX40 agonist ivuxolimab in advanced cancers. Profiling relied on immunoSEQ multiplex PCR, and the TCRdb table lists in-frame clones only, not all of them. The sample lists about 45,000 clones; just over 90% were seen once. This specimen was CD4+ or CD8+ T cells sorted from blood, taken in a trial of the OX40 agonist ivuxolimab. These receptor sequences come from an adult with an advanced solid tumor such as melanoma, head and neck, liver or kidney cancer.

The chain couples TRBV19 to TRBJ2-5, with D maybe TRBD1 (5 bases). The CDR3 runs 12 residues. The germline gives CDR1 LNHDA, CDR2 SQIVND (reference sequence). Trimming removed 5 bases from V and 5 bases from J, with 9 bases in between. The DNA of the CDR3 is TGTGCCAGTAGTTGGCAGGGCGAGACCCAGTACTTC. Its protein product is CASSWQGETQYF. Together with reference TRBV19 and TRBJ2-5, the CDR3 gives the full variable domain: DGGITQSPKYLFRKEGQNVTLSCEQNLNHDAMYWYRQDPGQGLRLIYYSQIVNDFQKGDIAEGYSVSREKKESFPLTVTSAQKNPTAFYLCASSWQGETQYFGPGTRLLVL.

The gene calls are TRBV7-3 and TRBJ2-1; tentatively, D is TRBD2 (5 bases). Germline V lookup: CDR1 SGHTA, CDR2 FQGTGA. Deletions cut 2 bases from V and 8 bases from J, with 16 bases between. The CDR3 contains 15 residues. Written as DNA, the CDR3 is TGTGCCAGCAGCTTAGCGGGCTCCACCGCGGATGAGCAGTTCTTC. Amino acids: CASSLAGSTADEQFF.

The chain couples TRBV28 to TRBJ2-7; no clear D. Germline assignment: CDR1 MDHEN and CDR2 SYDVKM. The CDR3 extends over 11 amino acids. V lost 5 bases, J lost 6 bases, and 8 bases lay in between. CDR3 amino acids: CASSQWVEQYF. The CDR3 bases are TGTGCCAGCAGTCAATGGGTCGAGCAGTACTTC.

J is TRBJ2-5 and V is TRBV11-2; 7 nucleotides match TRBD1. Trimming cost V 5 bases and J 4 bases; bases outside gene matches: 10. The CDR3 covers 15 residues. Germline values: CDR1 SGHAT, CDR2 FQNNGV. CDR3 DNA: TGTGCCAGCAGCCTAGGGGACAGCGACGCAGAGACCCAGTACTTC. It yields the protein CASSLGDSDAETQYF.

This chain connects TRBV9 to TRBJ1-1; D not resolved. V was pared by 0 bases and J by 1 base, with 4 bases between. Germline V gene sequence: CDR1 SGDLS, CDR2 YYNGEE. The length of the CDR3 is 13 residues. CDR3 nucleotides: TGTGCCAGCAGCGTAGCGGAGAACACTGAAGCTTTCTTT. It specifies CASSVAENTEAFF.

The sample holds one count of this clone. The rearrangement uses TRBV29-1 and TRBJ2-7; unclear D gene. The V and J ends lost 0 bases and 3 bases respectively, with 9 bases between them. The CDR3 runs 13 residues. In germline, CDR1 is SQVTM, CDR2 ANQGSEA. The CDR3 DNA reads TGCAGCGTTGAAGACAGGAAAGACTACGAGCAGTACTTC. This sequence encodes CSVEDRKDYEQYF.

This clone was picked up one time. The chain carries TRBV18 and TRBJ2-2; a possible D gene is TRBD2 (5 bases). This CDR3 has 12 amino acids. Trimming cost V 5 bases and J 5 bases, with 6 bases left between them. CDR1 KGHSH and CDR2 LQKENI come from the germline V gene. The CDR3 region has the DNA TGTGCCAGCTCAGGAGGAACCGGGGAGCTGTTTTTT. Its protein product is CASSGGTGELFF.

The gene calls are TRBV28 and TRBJ2-7; maybe TRBD2 (6 bases). This CDR3 has 15 amino acids. The V end was cut by 3 bases, the J end by 2 bases, with 14 bases between. Germline V CDR1 and CDR2: MDHEN, SYDVKM. DNA of the CDR3: TGTGCCAGCAGTTTGGCGGGACCACCCCCCTACGAGCAGTACTTC. Residues: CASSLAGPPPYEQYF.

The V gene is TRBV5-5, the J gene TRBJ2-7; no firm D call. CDR3 length: 13 residues. Germline loops: CDR1 SGHKS, CDR2 YYEKEE (reference sequence). Trimming stripped 2 bases from V and 1 base from J, with 7 bases between. The CDR3 DNA is TGTGCCAGCAGCTTTGTAGGGTCCTACGAGCAGTACTTC. Its protein is CASSFVGSYEQYF.

This sequence joins TRBV19 and TRBJ1-1; TRBD1 might be the D (5 bases). The ends were cut back, 10 bases at V and 1 base at J, with 7 bases in the middle. CDR1 is LNHDA and CDR2 is SQIVND in the germline V gene (reference sequence). The CDR3 sequence is 11 residues long. This CDR3 is CATTGNTEAFF. For the CDR3, the DNA is TGTGCCACTACAGGGAACACTGAAGCTTTCTTT.

The V and J genes are TRBV27 and TRBJ2-2, with D possibly called TRBD1 or TRBD2 (5 bases each). Germline CDR1 reads MNHEY; CDR2 reads SMNVEV (reference sequence). Trimming shortened V by 5 bases and J by 4 bases, and 11 bases separated the two germline ends. The CDR3 is 14 amino acids. The CDR3 DNA reads TGTGCCAGCAGTCCCAGGGACCCCACCGGGGAGCTGTTTTTT. This sequence encodes CASSPRDPTGELFF.

The chain carries TRBV5-6 and TRBJ2-1, with D uncertain. Trimming cost V 3 bases and J 5 bases, with 12 bases left between them. Per the germline V gene, CDR1 is SGHDT and CDR2 is YYEEEE. The CDR3 is 14 amino acids. For the CDR3, the DNA is TGTGCCAGCAGCTCCAGGTTTAGGAACAATGAGCAGTTCTTC. Its translation: CASSSRFRNNEQFF.

The chain recombines TRBV13 with TRBJ2-7; TRBD1 agrees at 9 bases. This CDR3 region has 14 residues. Trimming took 6 bases from V and 4 from J; bases not matched to a gene: 7. From germline, CDR1 is PRHDT and CDR2 FYEKMQ (reference sequence). CDR3 sequence reads: CASRPQGARYEQYF. DNA of the CDR3: TGTGCCAGCAGACCACAGGGGGCGAGGTACGAGCAGTACTTC.

The genes are TRBV28 and TRBJ2-1; 7 nucleotides match TRBD1. This CDR3 is 15 amino acids long. Germline lookup yields CDR1 MDHEN and CDR2 SYDVKM. J lost 9 bases, V lost 4 bases, and 12 bases had no gene match. The chain's CDR3 is CASSSRGLRVGEQFF. The CDR3 DNA reads as TGTGCCAGCAGTTCAAGGGGGCTTAGAGTGGGTGAGCAGTTCTTC.

Remarks on this clone: The junction departs from germline at one end; a sequencing error may be responsible. The chain links TRBV7-9 to TRBJ2-1; a possible D gene is TRBD1 (6 bases). The CDR3 loop spans 13 amino acids. The germline V gene has CDR1 SEHNR and CDR2 FQNEAQ (reference sequence). The DNA for the CDR3 is TGTGCCGGCAGGGGAGAGGGGTACAATGAGCAGTTCTTC. Its translation is CAGRGEGYNEQFF. The full variable domain, its missing parts supplied by reference TRBV7-9 and TRBJ2-1, is DTGVSQNPRHKITKRGQNVTFRCDPISEHNRLYWYRQTLGQGPEFLTYFQNEAQLEKSRLLSDRFSAERPKGSFSTLEIQRTEQGDSAMYLCAGRGEGYNEQFFGPGTRLTVL.

The chain combines TRBV7-9 with TRBJ2-7; D is perhaps TRBD1 or TRBD2 (5 bases each). Germline V gene lookup returns CDR1 SEHNR and CDR2 FQNEAQ (reference sequence). This CDR3 spans 15 amino acids. V dropped 6 bases and J dropped 3 bases, with 18 bases sitting between them. CDR3 sequence reads: CASSSTMGRNYEQYF. CDR3 coding DNA: TGTGCCAGCAGTTCCACAATGGGACGAAACTACGAGCAGTACTTC.

V is TRBV19 and J is TRBJ1-1; tentatively, D is TRBD1 (5 bases). The CDR3 runs to 13 residues. Trimming took 9 bases from V and 4 from J, leaving 15 bases between them. Germline V gene sequence: CDR1 LNHDA, CDR2 SQIVND (reference sequence). The CDR3 region is CASGAGGGTEAFF. CDR3 DNA sequence: TGTGCCAGCGGGGCGGGCGGGGGCACTGAAGCTTTCTTT.

The chain employs TRBV27 and TRBJ1-5, with D perhaps TRBD1 (5 bases). Germline V gives CDR1 MNHEY, CDR2 SMNVEV (reference sequence). The CDR3 runs 14 residues. Trimming removed 2 bases from V and 7 bases from J, with 12 bases in between. The CDR3, as DNA: TGTGCCAGCAGTTTAAGTCAGGGCTACCAGCCCCAGCATTTT. It translates to CASSLSQGYQPQHF.

The V call is TRBV15, the J call TRBJ2-1; D call uncertain. The V gene lost 9 bases and the J gene lost 11 bases, with 20 bases spanning the gap. There are 13 residues in the CDR3. Germline V gene lookup returns CDR1 LNHNV and CDR2 YYDKDF (reference sequence). CDR3: CATGPDGDMKQFF. The CDR3 DNA follows: TGTGCCACGGGCCCGGACGGCGACATGAAGCAGTTCTTC.

The gene calls are TRBV6-5 and TRBJ1-1, with D tentatively TRBD1 (5 bases). V was shortened by 3 bases and J by 1 base, with 15 bases between the two germline ends. In germline, CDR1 is MNHEY, CDR2 SVGAGI. This CDR3 spans 16 amino acids. The CDR3 spells CASSYSRLGENTEAFF. DNA for the CDR3: TGTGCCAGCAGTTATTCCCGTCTGGGGGAGAACACTGAAGCTTTCTTT.

V usage is TRBV15 and J usage is TRBJ2-5, with 8 nucleotides matching TRBD2. This CDR3 has 16 amino acids. V lost 2 bases to trimming and J lost 2 bases; unmatched junction nucleotides: 7. Germline V gene sequence: CDR1 LNHNV, CDR2 YYDKDF (reference sequence). Here the CDR3 reads CATSRPGERGQETQYF. In DNA form, the CDR3 reads TGTGCCACCAGCAGACCGGGGGAGCGGGGGCAAGAGACCCAGTACTTC.

This sequence joins TRBV1 and TRBJ2-3. TRBV1 is a pseudogene segment. The CDR3 spans 17 residues. CDR3 sequence (DNA): TGCACCAGCAGGGACTCTAGGGGCTCGGTTAGCACAGATACGCAGTATTTT. It specifies CTSRDSRGSVSTDTQYF.

This rearrangement joins TRBV2 to TRBJ2-7, with D possibly being TRBD2 (5 bases). The length of the CDR3 is 15 residues. Trimming took 1 base from V and 2 from J, leaving 12 bases between them. Germline loops: CDR1 SNHLY, CDR2 FYNNEI. CDR3 protein: CASSEGRLRAYEQYF. For the CDR3, the DNA is TGTGCCAGCAGTGAAGGGAGGCTAAGGGCCTACGAGCAGTACTTC.

This clone was found once. The chain uses TRBV27 and TRBJ2-7; D is unresolved. V was trimmed by 1 base and J by 1 base, leaving 5 bases between them. Looked up from germline, CDR1 is MNHEY and CDR2 is SMNVEV (reference sequence). The CDR3 spans 13 residues. CDR3 in DNA: TGTGCCAGCAGTTTATACGGGTCCTACGAGCAGTACTTC. Encoded protein: CASSLYGSYEQYF.

This rearrangement joins TRBV27 to TRBJ2-7, with D tentatively TRBD2 (6 bases). This CDR3 spans 13 amino acids. Germline assignment: CDR1 MNHEY and CDR2 SMNVEV (reference sequence). V gave up 3 bases and J gave up 2 bases, with 8 bases separating them. CDR3 nucleotides: TGTGCCAGCAGTTTTGCGGGGCCCTACGAGCAGTACTTC. Translating it yields CASSFAGPYEQYF.

This chain connects TRBV19 to TRBJ1-2; D gene unclear. Trimming removed 3 bases at V and 4 bases at J, with 9 bases between. There are 13 residues in the CDR3. CDR1 is LNHDA and CDR2 is SQIVND in the germline V gene (reference sequence). The chain's CDR3 is CASSMSRSYGYTF. The CDR3 coding sequence is TGTGCCAGTAGTATGAGTCGAAGCTATGGCTACACCTTC.

The V call is TRBV30, the J call TRBJ2-5, with D hard to call. V lost 1 base, J lost 5 bases, and 14 bases lay in between. There are 14 residues in the CDR3. Germline CDR1 reads GTSNPN; CDR2 reads SVGIG (reference sequence). The CDR3 sequence: CAWSGGVPLETQYF. The CDR3 bases are TGTGCCTGGAGTGGTGGGGTGCCTCTGGAGACCCAGTACTTC.

The V and J genes are TRBV7-6 and TRBJ1-4; tentative D call: TRBD1 (6 bases). The V gene lost 5 bases and the J gene lost 8 bases, with 15 bases spanning the gap. Germline CDR1 SGHVS, CDR2 FNYEAQ. This CDR3 has 14 amino acids. CDR3 sequence: CASSLGGAWEKLFF. CDR3 DNA sequence: TGTGCCAGCAGCCTTGGGGGGGCTTGGGAAAAACTGTTTTTT. Supplemented by reference TRBV7-6 and TRBJ1-4, the full variable domain reads GAGVSQSPRYKVTKRGQDVALRCDPISGHVSLYWYRQALGQGPEFLTYFNYEAQQDKSGLPNDRFSAERPEGSISTLTIQRTEQRDSAMYRCASSLGGAWEKLFFGSGTQLSVL.

In the case of this clone: A junction end diverges from the germline sequence, so it may reflect a read error. The J gene is TRBJ1-2, the V gene TRBV27, with TRBD1 as a possible D gene (6 bases). CDR1 and CDR2 from the germline V gene are MNHEY and SMNVEV (reference sequence). This CDR3 is built from 13 residues. CDR3 in amino acids: CASSFSPGTLRAF. In nucleotides, the CDR3 is TGTGCCAGCAGTTTCTCCCCCGGGACATTGAGGGCCTTC.

The rearrangement links TRBV30 to TRBJ2-7; D is undetermined. The CDR3 has 13 amino acids. In germline, CDR1 is GTSNPN, CDR2 SVGIG (reference sequence). V lost 0 bases to trimming and J lost 4 bases, with 10 bases between them. The CDR3 nucleotides are TGTGCCTGGAGTGTAGAGTTCAAATACGAGCAGTACTTC. Residues: CAWSVEFKYEQYF. Full variable domain (missing parts from reference TRBV30 and TRBJ2-7): SQTIHQWPATLVQPVGSPLSLECTVEGTSNPNLYWYRQAAGRGLQLLFYSVGIGQISSEVPQNLSASRPQDRQFILSSKKLLLSDSGFYLCAWSVEFKYEQYFGPGTRLTVT.